Listed here are 29 T cell receptor beta chains from one sample, sequenced in a study of memory CD4+ T cells and cytomegalovirus serostatus. Sequencing used immunoSEQ multiplex PCR; TCRdb keeps in-frame clones, though not all of them. The sample records about 52,000 clones, over 60% being singletons. The sort gate was single viable CD3+CD4+CD8-CD45RO+ cells for memory CD4+ T cells. Sequenced material: memory CD4+ T cells from blood. These receptors were taken from an adult in good health and CMV-seropositive.

Only one count was recorded for this clone. The J gene is TRBJ2-1, the V gene TRBV5-4, with TRBD1 matching 9 bases. The CDR3 loop spans 15 amino acids. The trim removed 4 bases at V and 4 bases at J, leaving 6 bases unmatched. Germline CDR1 reads SGHNT; CDR2 reads YYREEE (reference sequence). The DNA of the CDR3 is TGTGCCAGCAGCAAAACAGGGGGCGGGTACAATGAGCAGTTCTTC. Protein: CASSKTGGGYNEQFF.

This chain links TRBV5-4 with TRBJ2-1; TRBD1 might be the D (5 bases). This CDR3 spans 12 amino acids. Per germline, CDR1 SGHNT and CDR2 YYREEE (reference sequence). Trimming removed 0 bases from V and 9 bases from J, with 7 bases in between. CDR3 DNA sequence: TGTGCCAGCAGCTTGGTCCAGGGTGAGCAGTTCTTC. Its translation: CASSLVQGEQFF.

The chain employs TRBV7-3 and TRBJ2-2; D remains ambiguous. CDR3 size: 12 residues. Germline V gene sequence: CDR1 SGHTA, CDR2 FQGTGA. V lost 5 bases, J lost 7 bases, and 8 bases lay in between. The CDR3 DNA sequence: TGTGCCAGCAGCCTCTGGGGCGGGGAGCTGTTTTTT. Amino acid sequence: CASSLWGGELFF.

V usage is TRBV9 and J usage is TRBJ2-1; TRBD2 is a possible D gene (5 bases). Germline CDR1 and CDR2: SGDLS and YYNGEE. V gave up 3 bases and J gave up 9 bases, with 19 bases separating them. CDR3 length: 15 amino acids. DNA of the CDR3: TGTGCCAGCAGCGCAACGGGATCACCCCACGGTGAGCAGTTCTTC. As protein: CASSATGSPHGEQFF.

The chain employs TRBV7-2 and TRBJ1-1, with D uncertain. The CDR3 is 13 residues long. V dropped 1 base and J dropped 6 bases, with 9 bases sitting between them. The germline gives CDR1 SGHTA, CDR2 FQGNSA. CDR3 sequence reads: CASSLGVRAEAFF. The CDR3 nucleotides are TGTGCCAGCAGCTTAGGTGTCCGGGCTGAAGCTTTCTTT.

This clone showed up just a few times. The chain employs TRBV5-6 and TRBJ2-3, with 8 bases matching TRBD2. Germline V lookup: CDR1 SGHDT, CDR2 YYEEEE. CDR3 size: 15 residues. Trimming took 2 bases from V and 2 from J; bases not matched to a gene: 4. CDR3 coding DNA: TGTGCCAGCAGCTTCTTTAGCGGGGCCACAGATACGCAGTATTTT. Its protein product is CASSFFSGATDTQYF.

The chain combines TRBV5-1 with TRBJ2-3; D unresolved. Germline V lookup: CDR1 SGHRS, CDR2 YFSETQ. Trimming shortened V by 0 bases and J by 0 bases, and 5 bases separated the two germline ends. The CDR3 is 14 residues long. CDR3 nucleotides: TGCGCCAGCAGCTTGGTAGTTAGCACAGATACGCAGTATTTT. It yields the protein CASSLVVSTDTQYF.

The CDR3 DNA reads TGTGCCACCAGCAGAGATCCCCGTGTCGGGGATGGCTACACCTTC. Its translation: CATSRDPRVGDGYTF. This chain joins TRBV15 and TRBJ1-2, with D hard to call. Trimming removed 0 bases from V and 6 bases from J, with 14 bases in between. CDR3 length: 15 residues. Germline CDR1 LNHNV, CDR2 YYDKDF (reference sequence).

V gene TRBV11-2 combines with J gene TRBJ2-7; maybe TRBD2 (5 bases). Germline V gene sequence: CDR1 SGHAT, CDR2 FQNNGV. This CDR3 has 17 residues. Trimming took off 3 bases at V and 6 bases at J, with 24 bases between the two ends. The CDR3 is CASSFSEGSISYSEQYF. For the CDR3, the DNA is TGTGCCAGCAGCTTTTCTGAGGGCTCCATTTCCTACTCCGAGCAGTACTTC.

The chain has TRBV10-3 and TRBJ1-2; D is possibly TRBD1 (5 bases). The V and J ends lost 2 bases and 4 bases respectively, with 8 bases between them. Germline V gene data show CDR1 as ENHRY and CDR2 as SYGVKD. CDR3 length equals 13 residues. This CDR3 is CAISENGGYGYTF. The CDR3 nucleotides are TGTGCCATCAGTGAGAATGGGGGCTATGGCTACACCTTC.

The chain employs TRBV11-2 and TRBJ1-3; D is uncertain. The germline V gene encodes CDR1 SGHAT and CDR2 FQNNGV. With 1 base removed from V and 3 bases from J, the gap between germline ends came to 7 bases. The CDR3 covers 14 residues. CDR3 amino acids: CASSLGGDGNTIYF. The CDR3 nucleotides read TGTGCCAGCAGCTTAGGCGGGGATGGAAACACCATATATTTT.

The chain recombines TRBV28 with TRBJ2-3; TRBD2 matches 7 bases. The junction had 7 bases not matched to a gene; V was cut back by 2 bases and J by 5 bases. CDR3 size: 15 residues. The germline gives CDR1 MDHEN, CDR2 SYDVKM. Here the CDR3 reads CASSLAGGRKDTQYF. Here the CDR3 DNA reads TGTGCCAGCAGTTTAGCCGGCGGGAGAAAAGATACGCAGTATTTT.

The chain is built from TRBV5-1 and TRBJ1-1; D gene unclear. V shed 0 bases and J shed 8 bases, with 5 bases lying between them. Germline V lookup: CDR1 SGHRS, CDR2 YFSETQ. This CDR3 has 11 amino acids. The CDR3 nucleotides read TGCGCCAGCAGCTTGGGCCCAGAAGCTTTCTTT. Translation: CASSLGPEAFF.

The chain uses TRBV25-1 and TRBJ1-2; D is undetermined. Looked up from germline, CDR1 is MGHDK and CDR2 is SYGVNS. The V and J ends lost 6 bases and 0 bases respectively, with 5 bases between them. The CDR3 sequence is 12 residues long. For the CDR3, the DNA is TGTGCCAGCAGGGATACTAACTATGGCTACACCTTC. Its translation is CASRDTNYGYTF.

The V and J genes are TRBV5-1 and TRBJ2-7, with D perhaps given as TRBD1 or TRBD2 (6 bases each). V lost 2 bases and J lost 2, with 14 bases in between. The germline CDR1 and CDR2 sequences are SGHRS and YFSETQ. There are 15 residues in the CDR3. The CDR3: CASSLQGGRAYEQYF. The DNA for the CDR3 is TGCGCCAGCAGCTTACAGGGAGGCCGAGCCTACGAGCAGTACTTC.

The chain recombines TRBV14 with TRBJ2-7, with a tentative D call TRBD1 (5 bases). V was clipped by 7 bases and J by 3 bases, with 10 bases between them. CDR3 length: 12 residues. Germline-derived CDR1 and CDR2 are SGHDN and FVKESK. CDR3 loop: CASKGQGYEQYF. DNA for the CDR3: TGTGCCAGCAAGGGGCAGGGCTACGAGCAGTACTTC.

This clone was found a few times. This chain connects TRBV18 to TRBJ1-3, with no clear D. Germline-derived CDR1 and CDR2 are KGHSH and LQKENI. Trimming stripped 2 bases from V and 0 bases from J, with 20 bases between. The CDR3 is made up of 19 amino acids. CDR3 sequence reads: CASSPIGPPTPFSGNTIYF. CDR3 DNA sequence: TGTGCCAGCTCACCAATCGGACCCCCGACCCCCTTCTCTGGAAACACCATATATTTT. Full variable domain (remainder filled in from reference TRBV18 and TRBJ1-3): NAGVMQNPRHLVRRRGQEARLRCSPMKGHSHVYWYRQLPEEGLKFMVYLQKENIIDESGMPKERFSAEFPKEGPSILRIQQVVRGDSAAYFCASSPIGPPTPFSGNTIYFGEGSWLTVV.

This clone was counted once. The rearrangement uses TRBV11-1 and TRBJ2-5; D not resolved. This CDR3 region has 14 residues. The germline V gene encodes CDR1 SGHAT and CDR2 FQDESV (reference sequence). V was trimmed by 6 bases and J by 5 bases, leaving 16 bases between them. The DNA for the CDR3 is TGTGCCAGCAGTCCTGGACGGTGGAAGGAGACCCAGTACTTC. This sequence encodes CASSPGRWKETQYF.

This chain connects TRBV7-9 to TRBJ1-2; D unclear. The germline CDR1 and CDR2 sequences are SEHNR and FQNEAQ (reference sequence). The CDR3 covers 13 residues. The ends were cut back, 4 bases at V and 3 bases at J, with 9 bases in the middle. The CDR3 spells CASSWSADYGYTF. The CDR3 DNA follows: TGTGCCAGCAGCTGGTCGGCGGACTATGGCTACACCTTC.

The V gene is TRBV30, the J gene TRBJ2-4; weak D call: TRBD2 (5 bases). CDR3 length: 14 residues. With 0 bases removed from V and 7 bases from J, the gap between germline ends came to 13 bases. The V gene's germline CDR1 is GTSNPN and CDR2 SVGIG (reference sequence). The CDR3 reads CAWSVSGIRNIQYF. CDR3 coding DNA: TGTGCCTGGAGTGTGTCGGGGATAAGGAACATTCAGTACTTC.

This sequence joins TRBV7-8 and TRBJ2-3; D may be TRBD1 or TRBD2 (7 bases each). The germline gives CDR1 SGHVS, CDR2 FQNEAQ. The CDR3 spans 18 residues. V lost 5 bases, J lost 6 bases, and 27 bases lay in between. The CDR3, as DNA: TGTGCCAGCAGCCCCAGGGGGGGTGGGGGGCGCAGATCCGATACGCAGTATTTT. Amino acid sequence: CASSPRGGGGRRSDTQYF.

The chain has TRBV27 and TRBJ2-1; 11 positions match TRBD2. Germline V gene lookup returns CDR1 MNHEY and CDR2 SMNVEV (reference sequence). The CDR3 consists of 19 residues. The ends lost 4 bases at V and 0 bases at J; junction bases unmatched: 11. The CDR3 here is CASSSLLLAGESSYNEQFF. The CDR3 nucleotides are TGTGCCAGCAGTTCTTTACTACTAGCGGGGGAGAGCTCCTACAATGAGCAGTTCTTC.

The chain recombines TRBV6-1 with TRBJ1-1; the D gene is possibly TRBD1 (6 bases). Germline CDR1 MNHNS, CDR2 SASEGT. CDR3 length: 14 residues. Deletions cut 2 bases from V and 4 bases from J, with 11 bases between. The CDR3 here is CASSEYRGSTEAFF. The CDR3 DNA is TGTGCCAGCAGTGAATATAGGGGGAGCACTGAAGCTTTCTTT.

The chain uses TRBV19 and TRBJ1-2; 9 bases are shared with TRBD1. Trimming at V came to 4 bases and at J to 0 bases, leaving 9 bases not matched to a gene. This CDR3 is built from 17 residues. Germline V gives CDR1 LNHDA, CDR2 SQIVND (reference sequence). CDR3 sequence reads: CASSTTDRGSPNYGYTF. The CDR3 DNA reads as TGTGCCAGTAGTACCACGGACAGGGGCTCTCCTAACTATGGCTACACCTTC.

This chain joins TRBV5-6 and TRBJ1-2; weak D call: TRBD1 (6 bases). The CDR3 spans 12 residues. The germline CDR1 and CDR2 sequences are SGHDT and YYEEEE. V lost 7 bases and J 3 bases, leaving 10 bases between the germline ends. CDR3 nucleotide sequence: TGTGCCAGCGAACAGGGACACTATGGCTACACCTTC. Encoded protein: CASEQGHYGYTF.

This chain uses TRBV19 with TRBJ1-3; no definite D call. Germline V gene lookup returns CDR1 LNHDA and CDR2 SQIVND (reference sequence). CDR3 length: 15 residues. V was trimmed by 4 bases and J by 0 bases, leaving 10 bases between them. CDR3 region: CASSNSRSSGNTIYF. The CDR3 bases are TGTGCCAGTAGTAACTCCCGGAGCTCTGGAAACACCATATATTTT.

In its sample, this clone was seen a few times. This chain connects TRBV28 to TRBJ1-5, with TRBD1 matching 8 bases. The CDR3 loop spans 15 amino acids. Germline V CDR1 and CDR2: MDHEN, SYDVKM. J gave up 3 bases and V 6 bases, and 7 bases lay outside the gene matches. For the CDR3, the DNA is TGTGCCAGCAGCCAGGGGGCCGGTGTCAATCAGCCCCAGCATTTT. Translated: CASSQGAGVNQPQHF.

The chain carries TRBV9 and TRBJ2-1; a possible D gene is TRBD2 (5 bases). The germline CDR1 and CDR2 sequences are SGDLS and YYNGEE. This CDR3 spans 15 amino acids. V was cut by 3 bases and J by 5 bases, with 15 bases left in between. The CDR3 DNA sequence: TGTGCCAGCAGCGGGGGATCCTTGGGAGACAATGAGCAGTTCTTC. This encodes CASSGGSLGDNEQFF.

In this sample, this clone turned up a few times. The chain employs TRBV15 and TRBJ2-1, with TRBD2 identical over 7 bases. The V and J ends lost 8 bases and 4 bases, in that order; junction bases with no gene match: 8. This CDR3 comprises 14 residues. Germline assignment: CDR1 LNHNV and CDR2 YYDKDF (reference sequence). The CDR3 here is CATGRRETYNEQFF. DNA of the CDR3: TGTGCCACCGGCCGGCGGGAGACGTACAATGAGCAGTTCTTC.